A single sample is the source of the 17 T cell receptor beta chains below, sequenced in a study of regulatory T cells in long-lasting Graves disease. Construction of the TCR beta libraries employed iRepertoire HTBI primers in conjunction with Arm-PCR of CDR3 regions. TCRdb re-analysed the multiplex PCR reads in MiXCR, keeping a single row per CDR3 protein. The table includes around 500,000 distinct CDR3 sequences, approximately 16% detected once. Indicated time point: newly diagnosed GD, antithyroid drugs for less than 3 months. Making the TCR library involved RNA that had been extracted from PBMCs. The data were also submitted as part of a second study, on T cells in Graves' hyperthyroidism and ophthalmopathy.

Sequenced here: peripheral blood mononuclear cells (PBMCs), sampled at new diagnosis, from a patient treated with antithyroid drugs. These receptor sequences come from a woman aged 35-65 years with Graves disease.

This clonotype was seen at least ten times. This CDR3 is CASRLRGRNSNTEAFF. In DNA form, the CDR3 reads TGTGCCAGCAGGCTCAGGGGCAGGAACTCGAACACTGAAGCTTTCTTT. This rearrangement joins TRBV12-3 or TRBV12-4 to TRBJ1-1; D is perhaps TRBD1 (6 bases). This CDR3 is built from 16 residues. V was clipped by 6 bases and J by 1 base, with 18 bases between them.

This clonotype showed up just a few times. This sequence joins TRBV2 and TRBJ1-5, with D possibly TRBD1 on 6 matching bases. V was shortened by 10 bases and J by 0 bases, with 10 bases between the two germline ends. The CDR3 contains 13 residues. The V gene's germline CDR1 is SNHLY and CDR2 FYNNEI. The CDR3 sequence: CATTGLSNQPQHF. The CDR3 coding sequence is TGTGCCACCACAGGGCTTAGCAATCAGCCCCAGCATTTT.

This clonotype has more than one count but fewer than ten. The chain recombines TRBV10-2 with TRBJ2-3, with D perhaps being TRBD1 or TRBD2 (6 bases each). Trimming shortened V by 5 bases and J by 1 base, and 10 bases separated the two germline ends. From germline, CDR1 is WSHSY and CDR2 SAAADI. This CDR3 has 14 amino acids. CDR3 coding DNA: TGCGCCAGCAGTACGGGGGCCCGCACAGATACGCAGTATTTT. Translating gives CASSTGARTDTQYF.

This clonotype was recorded many times. V gene TRBV2 combines with J gene TRBJ2-3; 9 nucleotides agree with TRBD2. Germline V gene data show CDR1 as SNHLY and CDR2 as FYNNEI. V dropped 8 bases and J dropped 3; count of bases not matched to a gene: 3. This CDR3 is built from 13 residues. The CDR3 nucleotides read TGTGCCAGCTGCGGACTAGCGACAGATACGCAGTATTTT. It codes for CASCGLATDTQYF.

This clonotype has just a few counts. This CDR3 reads CASSLSSWLFYGYTF. Written as DNA, the CDR3 is TGTGCCAGCAGCTTGTCGTCCTGGCTTTTCTATGGCTACACCTTC. J is TRBJ1-2 and V is TRBV7-9; D not certain. The CDR3 has 15 residues. Trimming stripped 3 bases from V and 4 bases from J, with 15 bases between. Germline-derived CDR1 and CDR2 are SEHNR and FQNEAQ (reference sequence).

The rearrangement links TRBV7-2 to TRBJ1-4, with D possibly matching TRBD1 (6 bases). There are 14 residues in the CDR3. The V gene lost 1 base and the J gene lost 8 bases, with 11 bases spanning the gap. Germline CDR1 is SGHTA and CDR2 is FQGNSA. CDR3: CASSLGGRGEKLFF. The CDR3 DNA follows: TGTGCCAGCAGCTTAGGGGGGCGCGGAGAAAAACTGTTTTTT.

This clonotype was recorded many times. The chain combines TRBV28 with TRBJ2-2; 8 nucleotides agree with TRBD1. Germline V gene lookup returns CDR1 MDHEN and CDR2 SYDVKM. Trimming removed 3 bases from V and 4 bases from J; junction bases left unmatched: 7. This CDR3 has 16 residues. CDR3 sequence: CASSLRRTGITGELFF. The CDR3 DNA reads as TGTGCCAGCAGTTTGCGCCGGACAGGGATCACCGGGGAGCTGTTTTTT. Full variable domain (outside the CDR3, taken from reference TRBV28 and TRBJ2-2): DVKVTQSSRYLVKRTGEKVFLECVQDMDHENMFWYRQDPGLGLRLIYFSYDVKMKEKGDIPEGYSVSREKKERFSLILESASTNQTSMYLCASSLRRTGITGELFFGEGSRLTVL.

Points on this clonotype: A much more abundant neighbour one base away suggests this may be a read error. This likely comes from a read error, as the CDR3 has no conserved phenylalanine or tryptophan at its end. The CDR3 protein is CSASTGTGGTEAFS. The DNA for the CDR3 is TGCAGTGCTAGCACCGGGACAGGGGGAACTGAAGCTTTCTCT. This chain connects TRBV20-1 to TRBJ1-1, with 11 bases aligning to TRBD1. CDR1 is DFQATT and CDR2 is SNEGSKA in the germline V gene (reference sequence). CDR3 size: 14 residues. V trimming: 3 bases; J trimming: 5 bases; junction bases outside the gene matches: 5.

The gene calls are TRBV5-8 and TRBJ2-1, with a weak D call TRBD1 (6 bases). The germline CDR1 and CDR2 sequences are SGHTS and YDEGEE. V was pared by 2 bases and J by 7 bases, with 19 bases between. The CDR3 is 16 amino acids. CDR3 protein: CASSLGLGAGRNEQFF. CDR3 nucleotide sequence: TGTGCCAGCAGCTTAGGGTTGGGGGCAGGGCGGAATGAGCAGTTCTTC. Full variable domain (outside the CDR3, taken from reference TRBV5-8 and TRBJ2-1): EAGVTQSPTHLIKTRGQQATLRCSPISGHTSVYWYQQALGLGLQFLLWYDEGEERNRGNFPPRFSGRQFPNYSSELNVNALELEDSALYLCASSLGLGAGRNEQFFGPGTRLTVL.

This clonotype was seen repeatedly, ten times or more. J is TRBJ2-3 and V is TRBV27; D unclear. V lost 2 bases and J 5 bases, leaving 14 bases between the germline ends. The germline V gene encodes CDR1 MNHEY and CDR2 SMNVEV (reference sequence). This CDR3 is built from 15 residues. The CDR3 region has the DNA TGTGCCAGCAGTTTAGCCGCTACAAGGATAGATACGCAGTATTTT. Residues: CASSLAATRIDTQYF.

V is TRBV3-1 and J is TRBJ2-7; D call uncertain. Germline CDR1 LGHDT, CDR2 YNNKEL (reference sequence). The CDR3 spans 14 residues. Trimming shortened V by 1 base and J by 2 bases, and 9 bases separated the two germline ends. The CDR3 sequence: CASSQGVSTYEQYF. The DNA of the CDR3 is TGTGCCAGCAGCCAAGGTGTCAGTACCTACGAGCAGTACTTC.

Ten or more counts support this clonotype. The gene calls are TRBV5-5 and TRBJ2-7; D tentatively reads TRBD1 or TRBD2 (5 bases each). Trimming removed 3 bases at V and 1 base at J, with 8 bases between. The CDR3 is 13 amino acids. In germline, CDR1 is SGHKS, CDR2 YYEKEE (reference sequence). The CDR3 DNA is TGTGCCAGCAGCTCCTGGGGGTCCTACGAGCAGTACTTC. Translation gives CASSSWGSYEQYF.

This clonotype was seen repeatedly, ten times or more. This chain connects TRBV18 to TRBJ2-5; unclear D gene. The germline V gene encodes CDR1 KGHSH and CDR2 LQKENI. The CDR3 has 13 amino acids. V was cut by 8 bases and J by 2 bases, with 12 bases left in between. The CDR3: CASSPPQQETQYF. The DNA of the CDR3 is TGTGCCAGCAGTCCCCCCCAACAAGAGACCCAGTACTTC.

The V gene is TRBV10-2, the J gene TRBJ2-3; D may correspond to TRBD1 or TRBD2 (7 bases each). Looked up from germline, CDR1 is WSHSY and CDR2 is SAAADI. This CDR3 spans 18 amino acids. Trimming took 1 base from V and 1 from J, leaving 18 bases between them. The chain's CDR3 is CASSEFQGGRLGTDTQYF. The CDR3 nucleotides are TGCGCCAGCAGTGAGTTTCAGGGGGGGAGGTTAGGCACAGATACGCAGTATTTT.

The V and J genes are TRBV14 and TRBJ1-2, with D hard to call. There are 18 residues in the CDR3. V lost 0 bases to trimming and J lost 0 bases, with 17 bases between them. Germline V lookup: CDR1 SGHDN, CDR2 FVKESK. CDR3 region: CASSQDRPKFGANYGYTF. The CDR3 coding sequence is TGTGCCAGCAGCCAAGACCGTCCGAAGTTTGGAGCTAACTATGGCTACACCTTC. Complete variable domain (other parts from reference TRBV14 and TRBJ1-2): EAGVTQFPSHSVIEKGQTVTLRCDPISGHDNLYWYRRVMGKEIKFLLHFVKESKQDESGMPNNRFLAERTGGTYSTLKVQPAELEDSGVYFCASSQDRPKFGANYGYTFGSGTRLTVV.

This clonotype was seen ten or more times. The gene calls are TRBV12-5 and TRBJ2-7, with TRBD1 identical over 10 bases. The trim removed 6 bases at V and 6 bases at J, leaving 11 bases unmatched. Germline V CDR1 and CDR2: LGHNT, FRNRAP. CDR3 size: 15 residues. The CDR3 region is CASGRSRDRGPEQYF. CDR3 bases: TGTGCTAGTGGCCGCAGCCGGGACAGGGGACCCGAGCAGTACTTC.

This chain connects TRBV6-2 or TRBV6-3 to TRBJ2-3; weak D call: TRBD2 (5 bases). This CDR3 is 15 amino acids long. Looked up from germline, CDR1 is MNHEY and CDR2 is SVGEGT. Trimming shortened V by 6 bases and J by 1 base, and 14 bases separated the two germline ends. CDR3 DNA: TGTGCCAGCAGGGGCGGGCGAATGCGCACAGATACGCAGTATTTT. Encoded protein: CASRGGRMRTDTQYF.